The next 26 T cell receptor beta chains were all read from a single sample in a study of blood T cell repertoires in COVID-19 (TCRdb year 2020). To prepare the library, the immunoSEQ multiplex PCR assay was applied. TCRdb obtained this table from immuneACCESS and retained in-frame rearrangements with V and J assigned. These tables miss some clones; where compared with another copy, unresolved V genes account for less than half of the shortfall, and the remainder is unexplained. Within this sample are 75,000 or so clones, with roughly 90% of them counted one time only. Over 25% of the sample goes to the ten largest clones. The sample comprised peripheral blood. The receptors come from a man in his forties or fifties with acute or convalescent COVID-19.

The chain couples TRBV4-1 to TRBJ2-7; D is undetermined. The V end lost 3 bases, the J end lost 3 bases, and 9 bases lay between the germline ends. The CDR3 runs to 13 residues. Per germline, CDR1 MGHRA and CDR2 YSYEKL. The CDR3 region is CASSQLSDYEQYF. The CDR3, as DNA: TGCGCCAGCAGCCAGTTAAGCGACTACGAGCAGTACTTC.

This clone occurred once. The chain recombines TRBV2 with TRBJ1-2, with D perhaps matching TRBD1 (6 bases). Germline V gives CDR1 SNHLY, CDR2 FYNNEI. V lost 6 bases, J lost 1 base, and 15 bases lay in between. The CDR3 length is 15 residues. The CDR3 loop reads CASRAGTSDNYGYTF. DNA for the CDR3: TGTGCCAGCAGGGCCGGGACAAGCGATAACTATGGCTACACCTTC. The whole variable domain, remainder taken from reference TRBV2 and TRBJ1-2, is EPEVTQTPSHQVTQMGQEVILRCVPISNHLYFYWYRQILGQKVEFLVSFYNNEISEKSEIFDDQFSVERPDGSNFTLKIRSTKLEDSAMYFCASRAGTSDNYGYTFGSGTRLTVV.

The rearrangement joins TRBV9 to TRBJ2-1, with 7 bases lining up with TRBD1. Per the germline V gene, CDR1 is SGDLS and CDR2 is YYNGEE. V dropped 0 bases and J dropped 2; count of bases not matched to a gene: 2. This CDR3 has 15 amino acids. CDR3 DNA sequence: TGTGCCAGCAGCGTAGAGGGGGCTCCCTACAATGAGCAGTTCTTC. Its protein product is CASSVEGAPYNEQFF.

The chain links TRBV7-3 to TRBJ2-2; the D gene is possibly TRBD1 (6 bases). CDR3 length: 15 amino acids. V lost 0 bases, J lost 2 bases, and 7 bases lay in between. CDR1 SGHTA and CDR2 FQGTGA come from the germline V gene. This CDR3 is CASSLTQGNTGELFF. CDR3 in DNA: TGTGCCAGCAGCTTAACACAGGGAAACACCGGGGAGCTGTTTTTT.

The V call is TRBV14, the J call TRBJ1-4, with D perhaps matching TRBD1 (6 bases). V was shortened by 1 base and J by 6 bases, with 21 bases between the two germline ends. The CDR3 has 18 residues. Germline V lookup: CDR1 SGHDN, CDR2 FVKESK. In DNA form, the CDR3 reads TGTGCCAGCAGCCAAGGCTATATTGGGGGGGCGAGAGATGAAAAACTGTTTTTT. Translation gives CASSQGYIGGARDEKLFF.

CDR3 bases: TGTGCCATCAGTGGAGGGAATGGCTATGGCTACACCTTC. Translating it yields CAISGGNGYGYTF. The chain couples TRBV10-3 to TRBJ1-2; D ambiguous. The CDR3 extends over 13 amino acids. V was trimmed by 4 bases and J by 4 bases, leaving 10 bases between them. Germline values: CDR1 ENHRY, CDR2 SYGVKD.

The gene calls are TRBV18 and TRBJ2-4; 8 bases fit TRBD1. The J segment lost 4 bases and the V segment lost 0 bases, leaving 5 bases of the junction unmatched. This CDR3 spans 16 amino acids. The germline CDR1 and CDR2 sequences are KGHSH and LQKENI. The CDR3 protein is CASSPPPGGEKNIQYF. As DNA, the CDR3 is TGTGCCAGCTCACCACCTCCAGGGGGCGAAAAAAACATTCAGTACTTC.

The CDR3 loop is CASSQGQGVWTEAFF. The CDR3 region has the DNA TGTGCCAGCAGCCAGGGACAGGGGGTATGGACTGAAGCTTTCTTT. The genes are TRBV7-9 and TRBJ1-1; 11 bases align to TRBD1. V dropped 5 bases and J dropped 5; count of bases not matched to a gene: 7. Germline assignment: CDR1 SEHNR and CDR2 FQNEAQ (reference sequence). The CDR3 totals 15 residues.

V is TRBV7-8 and J is TRBJ1-2; weak D call: TRBD1 (5 bases). The CDR3 spans 14 residues. Germline V gene data show CDR1 as SGHVS and CDR2 as FQNEAQ. V shed 1 base and J shed 8 bases, with 14 bases lying between them. The CDR3 DNA follows: TGTGCCAGCAGCTTAGGGGTTTCGGGGGGAGGCTACACCTTC. Encoded protein: CASSLGVSGGGYTF.

This clone has a handful of counts. J is TRBJ1-1 and V is TRBV3-1 (or the pseudogene TRBV3-2); TRBD1 aligns across 7 bases. V shed 0 bases, J shed 1 base, and the junction held 2 bases outside the gene matches. Germline CDR1 is LGHDT and CDR2 is YNNKEL (reference sequence). This CDR3 has 15 amino acids. The CDR3 DNA follows: TGTGCCAGCAGCCAAGAGGACAGGCCGAACACTGAAGCTTTCTTT. Residues: CASSQEDRPNTEAFF.

V usage is TRBV6-4 and J usage is TRBJ1-5, with 8 positions matching TRBD1. The CDR3 runs to 16 residues. V was pared by 7 bases and J by 2 bases, with 10 bases of the junction left unmatched. The V gene's germline CDR1 is MRHNA and CDR2 SNTAGT. CDR3 residues: CASNDDRGFGNQPQHF. CDR3 coding DNA: TGTGCCAGCAACGATGACAGGGGATTCGGCAATCAGCCCCAGCATTTT.

The chain is built from TRBV10-2 and TRBJ1-2, with TRBD1 identical over 9 bases. J was trimmed by 4 bases and V by 9 bases; bases with no gene match: 6. CDR3 length equals 13 residues. Germline V gene sequence: CDR1 WSHSY, CDR2 SAAADI. The CDR3, as DNA: TGCGCCAGTGGGACAGGGAATCTCTATGGCTACACCTTC. It codes for CASGTGNLYGYTF.

The DNA for the CDR3 is TGCGCCAGCAGCCTAGGACAGGCCGATACGCAGTATTTT. Its protein is CASSLGQADTQYF. This sequence joins TRBV5-1 and TRBJ2-3, with TRBD1 identical over 7 bases. From germline, CDR1 is SGHRS and CDR2 YFSETQ. The CDR3 sequence is 13 residues long. Trimming removed 4 bases from V and 6 bases from J; junction bases left unmatched: 5.

V and J are TRBV11-2 and TRBJ2-7; 9 nucleotides match TRBD2. The junction had 14 bases not matched to a gene; V was cut back by 5 bases and J by 9 bases. The CDR3 length is 15 residues. CDR1 is SGHAT and CDR2 is FQNNGV in the germline V gene. As DNA, the CDR3 is TGTGCCAGCAGCCTCGGAGCTAGCGGGATGTCACGGCAGTACTTC. Translated: CASSLGASGMSRQYF.

The chain joins TRBV2 to TRBJ2-1, with 8 bases identical to TRBD2. The germline V gene has CDR1 SNHLY and CDR2 FYNNEI. The CDR3 has 13 residues. The J segment lost 4 bases and the V segment lost 6 bases, leaving 2 bases of the junction unmatched. The CDR3 nucleotides are TGTGCCAGCAGAAGCGGGGGTTACAATGAGCAGTTCTTC. It specifies CASRSGGYNEQFF.

V usage is TRBV30 and J usage is TRBJ1-5, with D maybe TRBD1 (5 bases). Germline V lookup: CDR1 GTSNPN, CDR2 SVGIG (reference sequence). The CDR3 has 14 amino acids. The germline V and J ends were trimmed by 3 bases and 6 bases, with 15 bases remaining between them. For the CDR3, the DNA is TGTGCCTGGAGCCGGGGGGGGGAGACTCAGCCCCAGCATTTT. This codes for CAWSRGGETQPQHF.

The rearrangement uses TRBV7-7 and TRBJ2-3; no clear D gene. Deletions cut 3 bases from V and 0 bases from J, with 10 bases between. The germline CDR1 and CDR2 sequences are SSHAT and FNYEAQ (reference sequence). The CDR3 totals 15 residues. The CDR3 loop is CASSLSPSSTDTQYF. For the CDR3, the DNA is TGTGCCAGCAGCTTGTCTCCCTCTAGCACAGATACGCAGTATTTT. The full variable domain, its missing parts supplied by reference TRBV7-7 and TRBJ2-3, is GAGVSQSPRYKVTKRGQDVTLRCDPISSHATLYWYQQALGQGPEFLTYFNYEAQPDKSGLPSDRFSAERPEGSISTLTIQRTEQRDSAMYRCASSLSPSSTDTQYFGPGTRLTVL.

This rearrangement joins TRBV25-1 to TRBJ2-7, with D tentatively TRBD1 (6 bases). The CDR3 length is 14 residues. The V end was cut by 5 bases, the J end by 2 bases, with 13 bases between. Germline values: CDR1 MGHDK, CDR2 SYGVNS. CDR3 amino acids: CASSPGTQTYEQYF. For the CDR3, the DNA is TGTGCCAGCAGTCCCGGGACACAGACCTACGAGCAGTACTTC.

The V call is TRBV19, the J call TRBJ1-5; a weak D match, TRBD1 (6 bases). The CDR3 is 16 amino acids. Per germline, CDR1 LNHDA and CDR2 SQIVND (reference sequence). The germline V and J ends were trimmed by 6 bases and 1 base, with 16 bases remaining between them. The CDR3 DNA follows: TGTGCCAGTAGGGGACTAGGGGGGGACAGCAATCAGCCCCAGCATTTT. It yields the protein CASRGLGGDSNQPQHF.

This chain uses TRBV5-1 with TRBJ1-1, with TRBD1 as a possible D gene (6 bases). CDR1 is SGHRS and CDR2 is YFSETQ in the germline V gene. CDR3 size: 15 residues. The V and J ends lost 3 bases and 0 bases respectively, with 12 bases between them. The CDR3 loop is CASSWGQGVNTEAFF. The CDR3 region has the DNA TGCGCCAGCAGCTGGGGGCAGGGCGTGAACACTGAAGCTTTCTTT.

The chain uses TRBV18 and TRBJ1-2, with 8 bases fitting TRBD1. The germline CDR1 and CDR2 sequences are KGHSH and LQKENI. The CDR3 length is 16 residues. V dropped 4 bases and J dropped 1; count of bases not matched to a gene: 8. For the CDR3, the DNA is TGTGCCAGCTCACGACCGGGACAGGACTTTAACTATGGCTACACCTTC. It yields the protein CASSRPGQDFNYGYTF.

The chain recombines TRBV5-1 with TRBJ1-4; a possible D gene is TRBD1 (6 bases). Trimming stripped 3 bases from V and 2 bases from J, with 8 bases between. The CDR3 has 14 residues. CDR1 and CDR2 from the germline V gene are SGHRS and YFSETQ. The CDR3 DNA reads as TGCGCCAGCAGCTGGGGGCTGACTAATGAAAAACTGTTTTTT. Translated, it gives CASSWGLTNEKLFF. The variable domain in full, completed from reference TRBV5-1 and TRBJ1-4, reads KAGVTQTPRYLIKTRGQQVTLSCSPISGHRSVSWYQQTPGQGLQFLFEYFSETQRNKGNFPGRFSGRQFSNSRSEMNVSTLELGDSALYLCASSWGLTNEKLFFGSGTQLSVL.

This rearrangement joins TRBV19 to TRBJ2-1; a possible D gene is TRBD2 (6 bases). CDR1 LNHDA and CDR2 SQIVND come from the germline V gene (reference sequence). The length of the CDR3 is 13 residues. Trimming pared 4 bases from V and 8 bases from J, leaving 12 bases between. CDR3 bases: TGTGCCAGTAGTAAGGATAGGAGGGATGAGCAGTTCTTC. Amino acid sequence: CASSKDRRDEQFF.

The gene calls are TRBV24-1 and TRBJ2-2; unclear D gene. The CDR3 runs 12 residues. Germline CDR1 reads KGHDR; CDR2 reads SFDVKD. V lost 5 bases and J lost 4, with 4 bases in between. The CDR3 DNA is TGTGCCACCAGTGTCGGCACCGGGGAGCTGTTTTTT. It is translated as CATSVGTGELFF.

The V gene is TRBV5-1, the J gene TRBJ2-2, with D perhaps matching TRBD1 (7 bases). Trimming shortened V by 3 bases and J by 4 bases, and 16 bases separated the two germline ends. The germline V gene has CDR1 SGHRS and CDR2 YFSETQ. This CDR3 region has 16 residues. CDR3 sequence (DNA): TGCGCCAGCAGCTCGGGAGACAGGGACGCCACCGGGGAGCTGTTTTTT. This translates into CASSSGDRDATGELFF.

This clone was found once. The chain links TRBV15 to TRBJ2-1; 11 bases are shared with TRBD2. Germline CDR1 is LNHNV and CDR2 is YYDKDF (reference sequence). The trim removed 2 bases at V and 1 base at J, leaving 4 bases unmatched. The CDR3 sequence is 17 residues long. CDR3: CATSRRSGGVSYNEQFF. In DNA form, the CDR3 reads TGTGCCACCAGCAGACGTAGCGGGGGGGTTTCCTACAATGAGCAGTTCTTC.